These 18 T cell receptor beta chains were sequenced from one sample in a study of cytomegalovirus exposure and HLA in healthy donors. Primers for the PCR totalled 60 Vbeta and 13 Jbeta. Assay: immunoSEQ multiplex PCR; the TCRdb copy retains only in-frame clones and omits some. The sample lists some 96,000 clones; roughly 76% were seen once. Sequencing was performed on PBMCs. Receptors were obtained from a woman aged 55-69 years in good health and CMV-seropositive.

This clone has a handful of counts. The chain is built from TRBV6-6 and TRBJ1-1; the D gene is possibly TRBD1 (6 bases). CDR1 is MNHNY and CDR2 is SVGAGI in the germline V gene (reference sequence). CDR3 length: 13 amino acids. V was trimmed by 7 bases and J by 1 base, leaving 10 bases between them. CDR3 residues: CASNDRRNTEAFF. In DNA, the CDR3 is TGTGCCAGCAACGACAGGCGGAACACTGAAGCTTTCTTT.

This clone appeared once. J is TRBJ1-2 and V is TRBV9; TRBD1 matches 9 bases. CDR3 length equals 15 residues. Germline-derived CDR1 and CDR2 are SGDLS and YYNGEE. Unmatched junction bases numbered 10, after V lost 4 bases and J lost 6 bases. CDR3 bases: TGTGCCAGCAGCCAAACAGGGGGCCCCTTAAATGGCTACACCTTC. Encoded protein: CASSQTGGPLNGYTF.

The chain joins TRBV5-6 to TRBJ2-7, with D tentatively TRBD1 (5 bases). The CDR3 consists of 15 residues. The germline CDR1 and CDR2 sequences are SGHDT and YYEEEE. V was trimmed by 3 bases and J by 4 bases, leaving 17 bases between them. CDR3 amino acids: CASSWPGQVTYEQYF. DNA for the CDR3: TGTGCCAGCAGCTGGCCAGGGCAGGTGACTTACGAGCAGTACTTC.

This clone was seen only once. The rearrangement links TRBV10-3 to TRBJ2-3; 8 bases map to TRBD1. This CDR3 is built from 15 residues. The V segment lost 5 bases and the J segment 2 bases; nucleotides outside the gene matches: 6. Germline V gives CDR1 ENHRY, CDR2 SYGVKD. CDR3 residues: CAISKRQGLTDTQYF. In nucleotides, the CDR3 is TGTGCCATCAGTAAGAGACAGGGGCTCACAGATACGCAGTATTTT.

This chain links TRBV6-1 with TRBJ2-1; D perhaps matches TRBD1 (6 bases). The CDR3 runs to 12 residues. Germline CDR1 and CDR2: MNHNS and SASEGT. V gave up 5 bases and J gave up 12 bases, with 14 bases separating them. CDR3 protein: CASSSGDRGQFF. The CDR3 DNA sequence: TGTGCCAGCAGTTCAGGGGATAGGGGGCAGTTCTTC.

The chain joins TRBV28 to TRBJ2-7; TRBD2 matches at 7 bases. Germline values: CDR1 MDHEN, CDR2 SYDVKM. This CDR3 comprises 13 residues. CDR3 nucleotide sequence: TGTGGGGCGGAGCGGGAAGGCAGCTACGAGCAGTACTTC. Residues: CGAEREGSYEQYF.

This clone was detected a few times. This rearrangement joins TRBV25-1 to TRBJ1-2; 7 bases are shared with TRBD1. CDR1 and CDR2 from the germline V gene are MGHDK and SYGVNS. J was trimmed by 4 bases and V by 10 bases; bases with no gene match: 12. This CDR3 has 14 residues. CDR3 protein: CATSLGRGAYGYTF. The CDR3, as DNA: TGTGCCACCTCTCTGGGCAGGGGGGCCTATGGCTACACCTTC.

The chain joins TRBV7-2 to TRBJ1-4, with 9 nucleotides matching TRBD1. Unmatched junction bases numbered 11, after V lost 4 bases and J lost 8 bases. CDR3 length equals 16 residues. Germline CDR1 SGHTA, CDR2 FQGNSA. The CDR3: CASSSTPGTGPEKLFF. CDR3 nucleotides: TGTGCCAGCAGCTCAACTCCCGGGACAGGGCCGGAAAAACTGTTTTTT.

The chain has TRBV2 and TRBJ1-2; 7 nucleotides line up with TRBD1. Trimming cost V 3 bases and J 8 bases; bases outside gene matches: 9. Germline V lookup: CDR1 SNHLY, CDR2 FYNNEI. The CDR3 covers 14 residues. The CDR3 DNA reads TGTGCCAGCAGTGAGAGAGGGGGCCCCTGGGGCTACACCTTC. Protein product: CASSERGGPWGYTF.

This sequence joins TRBV11-2 and TRBJ1-4, with TRBD1 identical over 11 bases. The germline V gene has CDR1 SGHAT and CDR2 FQNNGV. The CDR3 totals 15 residues. V lost 5 bases to trimming and J lost 8 bases; unmatched junction nucleotides: 7. CDR3 nucleotide sequence: TGTGCCAGCAGCCACACCGGGACAGGGGGAGAAAAACTGTTTTTT. It is translated as CASSHTGTGGEKLFF.

The chain carries TRBV10-2 and TRBJ2-7; TRBD2 agrees at 7 bases. V dropped 3 bases and J dropped 3; count of bases not matched to a gene: 2. Germline lookup yields CDR1 WSHSY and CDR2 SAAADI. CDR3 length: 13 amino acids. In DNA form, the CDR3 reads TGCGCCAGCAGTGATCCTAGCGGCTACGAGCAGTACTTC. Its protein product is CASSDPSGYEQYF.

CDR3 bases: TGTGCCAGTAGTATTGAGTGGCAGGATCAGCCCCAGCATTTT. The encoded protein is CASSIEWQDQPQHF. V usage is TRBV19 and J usage is TRBJ1-5; unclear D gene. The CDR3 runs 14 residues. CDR1 is LNHDA, CDR2 SQIVND, per germline (reference sequence). V lost 3 bases and J lost 5, with 11 bases in between.

V and J are TRBV2 and TRBJ1-2; 9 nucleotides match TRBD1. The CDR3 sequence is 14 residues long. Trimming removed 4 bases from V and 4 bases from J; junction bases left unmatched: 4. Germline V gives CDR1 SNHLY, CDR2 FYNNEI. The CDR3 loop reads CASSVQGASYGYTF. The CDR3 DNA sequence: TGTGCCAGCAGTGTACAGGGGGCCTCCTATGGCTACACCTTC.

This chain joins TRBV9 and TRBJ2-5; the D gene is possibly TRBD2 (6 bases). The length of the CDR3 is 15 residues. V was shortened by 3 bases and J by 5 bases, with 17 bases between the two germline ends. In germline, CDR1 is SGDLS, CDR2 YYNGEE. The chain's CDR3 is CASSDTGGSWETQYF. The CDR3 DNA reads as TGTGCCAGCAGCGATACCGGGGGTTCCTGGGAGACCCAGTACTTC. The entire variable domain, with the rest obtained from reference TRBV9 and TRBJ2-5, is as follows: DSGVTQTPKHLITATGQRVTLRCSPRSGDLSVYWYQQSLDQGLQFLIQYYNGEERAKGNILERFSAQQFPDLHSELNLSSLELGDSALYFCASSDTGGSWETQYFGPGTRLLVL.

In its sample, this clone was seen a few times. The chain has TRBV19 and TRBJ2-1, with 11 positions matching TRBD2. The germline gives CDR1 LNHDA, CDR2 SQIVND (reference sequence). V dropped 2 bases and J dropped 8; count of bases not matched to a gene: 2. This CDR3 comprises 14 residues. The CDR3 coding sequence is TGTGCCAGTAGTATAACGACTAGCGGGGATGAGCAGTTCTTC. Translated, it gives CASSITTSGDEQFF. Looking up the rest from reference TRBV19 and TRBJ2-1 gives the full variable domain: DGGITQSPKYLFRKEGQNVTLSCEQNLNHDAMYWYRQDPGQGLRLIYYSQIVNDFQKGDIAEGYSVSREKKESFPLTVTSAQKNPTAFYLCASSITTSGDEQFFGPGTRLTVL.

The count of this clone is one. V is TRBV28 and J is TRBJ2-5; 7 nucleotides agree with TRBD1. V dropped 7 bases and J dropped 5; count of bases not matched to a gene: 10. The CDR3 consists of 14 residues. CDR1 MDHEN and CDR2 SYDVKM come from the germline V gene. The CDR3 DNA follows: TGTGCCAGCAACCCGGGACAGAACCGGGAGACCCAGTACTTC. Its protein product is CASNPGQNRETQYF.

The V gene is TRBV30, the J gene TRBJ2-2; TRBD2 might be the D (6 bases). Trimming removed 3 bases at V and 1 base at J, with 6 bases between. Germline CDR1 and CDR2: GTSNPN and SVGIG (reference sequence). This CDR3 is built from 13 residues. CDR3 amino acids: CAWSGRNTGELFF. CDR3 nucleotides: TGTGCCTGGAGCGGGAGGAACACCGGGGAGCTGTTTTTT.

This clone was counted between two and nine times. The genes are TRBV27 and TRBJ1-5; a possible D gene is TRBD1 (6 bases). Trimming shortened V by 6 bases and J by 4 bases, and 16 bases separated the two germline ends. The CDR3 spans 15 residues. Germline values: CDR1 MNHEY, CDR2 SMNVEV (reference sequence). CDR3 nucleotide sequence: TGTGCCAGCAGCCGGGTGGGGGGGCGGAATCAGCCCCAGCATTTT. This translates into CASSRVGGRNQPQHF.